One and the same sample provided the 30 T cell receptor beta chains below, sequenced in a study of glioma-infiltrating T cells. TCR alpha and beta CDR3 regions were amplified from RNA using iRepertoire nested multiplex PCR. Each CDR3 protein is one row after TCRdb ran MiXCR on the multiplex PCR reads. The sample comprises under 150,000 distinct CDR3 sequences, approximately 26% of which are singletons, and about a quarter rests with the top ten. The sequenced sample was glioma tissue, nonneoplastic brain tissue, or PBMCs (not recorded which). These receptors were collected from a human donor with low-grade glioma or glioblastoma, undergoing nonglioma brain surgery, or in good health (not recorded which).

This clonotype was detected many times. The chain carries TRBV14 and TRBJ1-1; no clear D. The CDR3 is made up of 12 amino acids. Trimming stripped 6 bases from V and 4 bases from J, with 9 bases between. Germline V gene sequence: CDR1 SGHDN, CDR2 FVKESK. The CDR3 loop is CASSLVGTEAFF. The CDR3 DNA reads as TGTGCCAGCAGTCTCGTAGGCACTGAAGCTTTCTTT.

V is TRBV4-1 and J is TRBJ1-3; unclear D gene. V was clipped by 0 bases and J by 0 bases, with 18 bases between them. Germline assignment: CDR1 MGHRA and CDR2 YSYEKL. CDR3 length: 19 amino acids. The CDR3 nucleotides read TGCGCCAGCAGCCAAGACGCTTTCGGCACCTTACGCTCTGGAAACACCATATATTTT. Its translation: CASSQDAFGTLRSGNTIYF.

CDR3 sequence reads: CSAAIEGVGSEAFF. The CDR3 region has the DNA TGCAGTGCCGCGATTGAGGGGGTAGGATCTGAAGCTTTCTTT. V gene TRBV20-1 combines with J gene TRBJ1-1, with TRBD1 as a possible D gene (6 bases). The CDR3 extends over 14 amino acids. V lost 6 bases to trimming and J lost 6 bases, with 20 bases between them. The germline gives CDR1 DFQATT, CDR2 SNEGSKA (reference sequence).

The V gene is TRBV29-1, the J gene TRBJ1-2; 8 bases align to TRBD1. V was clipped by 7 bases and J by 3 bases; unmatched bases: 7. The CDR3 is made up of 13 amino acids. Germline V gene data show CDR1 as SQVTM and CDR2 as ANQGSEA. The CDR3 is CSADRERHYGYTF. The CDR3 nucleotides read TGCAGCGCGGACAGGGAGAGACACTATGGCTACACCTTC.

The CDR3, as DNA: TGTGCCAGCAGCGAGGGCCCGGGGTCCCGCTACCATTATGGCTACACCTTC. This encodes CASSEGPGSRYHYGYTF. The rearrangement links TRBV11-2 to TRBJ1-2; D unclear. The CDR3 contains 17 residues. Germline CDR1 is SGHAT and CDR2 is FQNNGV. Trimming removed 5 bases at V and 5 bases at J, with 24 bases between.

Regarding this clonotype: Given a much more abundant clone one base away, this may be a read error. The chain links TRBV6-1 to TRBJ1-1; 7 bases line up with TRBD1. This CDR3 contains 13 residues. V trimming: 6 bases; J trimming: 3 bases; junction bases outside the gene matches: 4. The germline V gene has CDR1 MNHNS and CDR2 SASEGT. CDR3: CASSPDRDTEAFF. Here the CDR3 DNA reads TGTGCCAGCAGCCCCGACAGGGACACTGAAGCTTTCTTT.

The chain recombines TRBV24-1 with TRBJ1-5; D is ambiguous. The germline V gene has CDR1 KGHDR and CDR2 SFDVKD. With 4 bases removed from V and 7 bases from J, the gap between germline ends came to 22 bases. The CDR3 runs 17 residues. The CDR3 sequence is CATSEGPGRRWGQPQHF. CDR3 in DNA: TGTGCCACCAGTGAAGGACCAGGCCGACGGTGGGGACAGCCCCAGCATTTT.

This clonotype was counted many times. The V and J genes are TRBV20-1 and TRBJ2-3; unclear D gene. The CDR3 loop spans 16 amino acids. CDR1 is DFQATT, CDR2 SNEGSKA, per germline (reference sequence). V shed 5 bases and J shed 0 bases, with 18 bases lying between them. The CDR3 loop is CSAPDRTVTSTDTQYF. The CDR3 region has the DNA TGCAGTGCTCCCGATAGGACGGTAACTAGCACAGATACGCAGTATTTT.

The rearrangement uses TRBV19 and TRBJ1-5; no clear D gene. Germline CDR1 LNHDA, CDR2 SQIVND (reference sequence). V was pared by 5 bases and J by 0 bases, with 8 bases between. This CDR3 is built from 14 residues. This chain's CDR3 is CASSGRYSNQPQHF. As DNA, the CDR3 is TGTGCCAGTAGTGGGAGGTATAGCAATCAGCCCCAGCATTTT. The complete variable domain, with remaining parts taken from reference TRBV19 and TRBJ1-5, reads DGGITQSPKYLFRKEGQNVTLSCEQNLNHDAMYWYRQDPGQGLRLIYYSQIVNDFQKGDIAEGYSVSREKKESFPLTVTSAQKNPTAFYLCASSGRYSNQPQHFGDGTRLSIL.

This clonotype has a count of ten or more. The rearrangement uses TRBV7-2 and TRBJ2-3; 7 positions match TRBD2. Germline trimming cut 1 base from V and 0 bases from J; bases unmatched to any gene: 1. The CDR3 contains 15 residues. The germline CDR1 and CDR2 sequences are SGHTA and FQGNSA. In nucleotides, the CDR3 is TGTGCCAGCAGCTTAGGACTAGCTAGCACAGATACGCAGTATTTT. It is translated as CASSLGLASTDTQYF.

This clonotype came up a few times. The V gene is TRBV30, the J gene TRBJ1-1, with D unclear. Germline CDR1 reads GTSNPN; CDR2 reads SVGIG (reference sequence). V was shortened by 2 bases and J by 7 bases, with 8 bases between the two germline ends. CDR3 length: 11 residues. CDR3 DNA sequence: TGTGCCTGGAGTCTAACGGGTGAAGCTTTCTTT. Encoded protein: CAWSLTGEAFF.

This sequence joins TRBV7-9 and TRBJ1-2; the match to TRBD1 covers 7 bases. V was clipped by 3 bases and J by 8 bases; unmatched bases: 6. The CDR3 has 13 residues. Germline V gene lookup returns CDR1 SEHNR and CDR2 FQNEAQ (reference sequence). As DNA, the CDR3 is TGTGCCAGCAGCTTCAAGGGGGCGCCGGGCTACACCTTC. Translated, it gives CASSFKGAPGYTF.

This clonotype showed up just a few times. The genes are TRBV28 and TRBJ2-7, with D tentatively TRBD1 (5 bases). The V gene's germline CDR1 is MDHEN and CDR2 SYDVKM. The CDR3 length is 11 residues. The germline V and J ends were trimmed by 6 bases and 6 bases, with 9 bases remaining between them. CDR3 DNA: TGTGCCAGCAGCCAGGGTTCCGAGCAGTACGTC. This gives the protein CASSQGSEQYV.

At least ten counts were recorded for this clonotype. The chain combines TRBV6-1 with TRBJ2-1; D is uncertain. This CDR3 is 13 amino acids long. Trimming stripped 5 bases from V and 4 bases from J, with 9 bases between. Looked up from germline, CDR1 is MNHNS and CDR2 is SASEGT. The CDR3 nucleotides read TGTGCCAGCAGTCCGACACCTTACAATGAGCAGTTCTTC. It is translated as CASSPTPYNEQFF.

In regard to this clonotype: One end of the junction varies from germline; a read error may be responsible. The chain has TRBV24-1 and TRBJ1-5, with D hard to call. The CDR3 extends over 12 amino acids. The germline V gene encodes CDR1 KGHDR and CDR2 SFDVKD. The chain's CDR3 is CATSDPNQPQRF. Here the CDR3 DNA reads TGTGCCACCAGTGATCCTAATCAGCCCCAGCGTTTT.

This clonotype was seen at least ten times. The J gene is TRBJ2-3, the V gene TRBV20-1; no clear D gene. Germline CDR1 is DFQATT and CDR2 is SNEGSKA (reference sequence). The CDR3 runs 11 residues. Trimming removed 8 bases from V and 4 bases from J, with 10 bases in between. The CDR3 nucleotides read TGCAGTTTTCGGTACTCAGATACGCAGTATTTT. The encoded protein is CSFRYSDTQYF.

In this sample, this clonotype turned up many times. The chain is built from TRBV14 and TRBJ2-7, with D uncertain. V lost 1 base and J 7 bases, leaving 23 bases between the germline ends. The CDR3 is made up of 17 amino acids. Germline V gene lookup returns CDR1 SGHDN and CDR2 FVKESK. The CDR3 DNA sequence: TGTGCCAGCAGCCAAGCCTCCCAGGCACGCGTCATTGAAGAGCAGTACGTC. Its translation is CASSQASQARVIEEQYV.

V is TRBV12-5 and J is TRBJ2-3; possible D gene TRBD2, 6 bases. Germline CDR1 is LGHNT and CDR2 is FRNRAP. The CDR3 runs to 15 residues. V was pared by 1 base and J by 2 bases, with 10 bases between. The CDR3 here is CASGLDGGVTDTQYF. CDR3 bases: TGTGCTAGTGGTTTGGACGGCGGGGTCACAGATACGCAGTATTTT. The variable domain in full, completed from reference TRBV12-5 and TRBJ2-3, reads DARVTQTPRHKVTEMGQEVTMRCQPILGHNTVFWYRQTMMQGLELLAYFRNRAPLDDSGMPKDRFSAEMPDATLATLKIQPSEPRDSAVYFCASGLDGGVTDTQYFGPGTRLTVL.

The chain recombines TRBV7-2 with TRBJ1-3; no definite D call. Trimming removed 5 bases at V and 0 bases at J, with 5 bases between. This CDR3 is 13 amino acids long. Per the germline V gene, CDR1 is SGHTA and CDR2 is FQGNSA. CDR3 region: CASSGNSGNTIYF. In DNA form, the CDR3 reads TGTGCCAGCAGCGGAAACTCTGGAAACACCATATATTTT.

This chain links TRBV14 with TRBJ1-1, with D hard to call. Germline assignment: CDR1 SGHDN and CDR2 FVKESK. V was clipped by 4 bases and J by 2 bases, with 14 bases between them. The CDR3 is 15 residues long. The CDR3 is CASSRESTPNTEAFF. CDR3 DNA: TGTGCCAGCAGCCGAGAGTCGACACCAAACACTGAAGCTTTCTTT.

This clonotype was recorded a few times. V is TRBV20-1 and J is TRBJ2-3; the D call may be TRBD1 or TRBD2 (5 bases each). Germline lookup yields CDR1 DFQATT and CDR2 SNEGSKA (reference sequence). V was clipped by 1 base and J by 0 bases, with 11 bases between them. This CDR3 has 15 amino acids. The CDR3 sequence: CSARGPGRSTDTQYF. DNA of the CDR3: TGCAGTGCTAGAGGACCGGGACGGAGCACAGATACGCAGTATTTT.

In its sample, this clonotype was seen many times. The chain links TRBV6-1 to TRBJ1-2, with TRBD1 matching 7 bases. The CDR3 consists of 13 residues. Germline assignment: CDR1 MNHNS and CDR2 SASEGT. V was pared by 6 bases and J by 0 bases, with 1 base of the junction left unmatched. CDR3 DNA: TGTGCCAGCAGACAGGGGACTAACTATGGCTACACCTTC. Amino acids: CASRQGTNYGYTF.

This clonotype was counted ten times or more. The chain couples TRBV6-1 to TRBJ1-2, with TRBD1 as a possible D gene (5 bases). In germline, CDR1 is MNHNS, CDR2 SASEGT. Between the trimmed V and J ends, which lost 10 bases and 4 bases, there was a span of 10 bases. The CDR3 totals 11 residues. CDR3 residues: CATTQGYGYTF. The CDR3 DNA reads TGTGCCACCACCCAGGGCTATGGCTACACCTTC.

This chain uses TRBV6-1 with TRBJ2-3; D is possibly TRBD1 or TRBD2 (5 bases each). The ends were cut back, 8 bases at V and 4 bases at J, with 7 bases in the middle. The CDR3 runs 11 residues. Per germline, CDR1 MNHNS and CDR2 SASEGT. The CDR3 spells CASGTPDTQYF. The CDR3 nucleotides are TGTGCCAGCGGGACGCCAGATACGCAGTATTTT.

The gene calls are TRBV12-3 or TRBV12-4 and TRBJ1-2; no clear D gene. The CDR3 extends over 11 amino acids. The V end was cut by 3 bases, the J end by 3 bases, with 2 bases between. The CDR3 nucleotides are TGTGCCAGCAGTTTGGACTATGGCTACACCTTC. It specifies CASSLDYGYTF.

This clonotype was counted many times. The CDR3 reads CASSLSGGGLSTDTQYF. In DNA form, the CDR3 reads TGTGCCAGCAGTTTATCTGGTGGCGGGCTAAGCACAGATACGCAGTATTTT. V gene TRBV28 combines with J gene TRBJ2-3, with a possible D match to TRBD2 (5 bases). Trimming removed 1 base at V and 0 bases at J, with 14 bases between. The CDR3 spans 17 residues. Germline lookup yields CDR1 MDHEN and CDR2 SYDVKM. The whole variable domain, filled in from reference TRBV28 and TRBJ2-3, reads DVKVTQSSRYLVKRTGEKVFLECVQDMDHENMFWYRQDPGLGLRLIYFSYDVKMKEKGDIPEGYSVSREKKERFSLILESASTNQTSMYLCASSLSGGGLSTDTQYFGPGTRLTVL.

This clonotype was recorded many times. The J gene is TRBJ2-7, the V gene TRBV20-1, with TRBD1 as a possible D gene (6 bases). The CDR3 has 11 amino acids. Trimming removed 2 bases from V and 5 bases from J, with 7 bases in between. Germline assignment: CDR1 DFQATT and CDR2 SNEGSKA (reference sequence). The CDR3 protein is CSARQGNEQYV. The CDR3 DNA sequence: TGCAGTGCTAGACAGGGGAACGAGCAGTACGTC.

The chain employs TRBV11-3 and TRBJ2-7; D may be TRBD1 (5 bases). The CDR3 has 12 amino acids. Trimming removed 4 bases at V and 4 bases at J, with 8 bases between. Germline loops: CDR1 SGHNT, CDR2 YENEEA. As DNA, the CDR3 is TGTGCCAGCAGCTATCAGGGATACGAGCAGTACGTC. Translated, it gives CASSYQGYEQYV.

This clonotype has at least ten counts. The V call is TRBV20-1, the J call TRBJ2-7, with a possible D match to TRBD1 (6 bases). CDR1 is DFQATT, CDR2 SNEGSKA, per germline (reference sequence). The CDR3 totals 11 residues. The germline V and J ends were trimmed by 7 bases and 4 bases, with 11 bases remaining between them. The CDR3 nucleotides read TGCAGTGTTTTACAGGGTTACGAGCAGTACGTC. It is translated as CSVLQGYEQYV.

In the case of this clonotype: Possible read error: a much larger clone is one base away. The chain is built from TRBV20-1 and TRBJ2-3; D is possibly TRBD2 (5 bases). Germline V gene sequence: CDR1 DFQATT, CDR2 SNEGSKA (reference sequence). V dropped 7 bases and J dropped 2 bases, with 16 bases sitting between them. The CDR3 is 14 residues long. The CDR3 sequence: CSVQGASPTDTQYF. The CDR3 coding sequence is TGCAGTGTCCAAGGTGCTAGCCCCACAGATACGCAGTATTTT.